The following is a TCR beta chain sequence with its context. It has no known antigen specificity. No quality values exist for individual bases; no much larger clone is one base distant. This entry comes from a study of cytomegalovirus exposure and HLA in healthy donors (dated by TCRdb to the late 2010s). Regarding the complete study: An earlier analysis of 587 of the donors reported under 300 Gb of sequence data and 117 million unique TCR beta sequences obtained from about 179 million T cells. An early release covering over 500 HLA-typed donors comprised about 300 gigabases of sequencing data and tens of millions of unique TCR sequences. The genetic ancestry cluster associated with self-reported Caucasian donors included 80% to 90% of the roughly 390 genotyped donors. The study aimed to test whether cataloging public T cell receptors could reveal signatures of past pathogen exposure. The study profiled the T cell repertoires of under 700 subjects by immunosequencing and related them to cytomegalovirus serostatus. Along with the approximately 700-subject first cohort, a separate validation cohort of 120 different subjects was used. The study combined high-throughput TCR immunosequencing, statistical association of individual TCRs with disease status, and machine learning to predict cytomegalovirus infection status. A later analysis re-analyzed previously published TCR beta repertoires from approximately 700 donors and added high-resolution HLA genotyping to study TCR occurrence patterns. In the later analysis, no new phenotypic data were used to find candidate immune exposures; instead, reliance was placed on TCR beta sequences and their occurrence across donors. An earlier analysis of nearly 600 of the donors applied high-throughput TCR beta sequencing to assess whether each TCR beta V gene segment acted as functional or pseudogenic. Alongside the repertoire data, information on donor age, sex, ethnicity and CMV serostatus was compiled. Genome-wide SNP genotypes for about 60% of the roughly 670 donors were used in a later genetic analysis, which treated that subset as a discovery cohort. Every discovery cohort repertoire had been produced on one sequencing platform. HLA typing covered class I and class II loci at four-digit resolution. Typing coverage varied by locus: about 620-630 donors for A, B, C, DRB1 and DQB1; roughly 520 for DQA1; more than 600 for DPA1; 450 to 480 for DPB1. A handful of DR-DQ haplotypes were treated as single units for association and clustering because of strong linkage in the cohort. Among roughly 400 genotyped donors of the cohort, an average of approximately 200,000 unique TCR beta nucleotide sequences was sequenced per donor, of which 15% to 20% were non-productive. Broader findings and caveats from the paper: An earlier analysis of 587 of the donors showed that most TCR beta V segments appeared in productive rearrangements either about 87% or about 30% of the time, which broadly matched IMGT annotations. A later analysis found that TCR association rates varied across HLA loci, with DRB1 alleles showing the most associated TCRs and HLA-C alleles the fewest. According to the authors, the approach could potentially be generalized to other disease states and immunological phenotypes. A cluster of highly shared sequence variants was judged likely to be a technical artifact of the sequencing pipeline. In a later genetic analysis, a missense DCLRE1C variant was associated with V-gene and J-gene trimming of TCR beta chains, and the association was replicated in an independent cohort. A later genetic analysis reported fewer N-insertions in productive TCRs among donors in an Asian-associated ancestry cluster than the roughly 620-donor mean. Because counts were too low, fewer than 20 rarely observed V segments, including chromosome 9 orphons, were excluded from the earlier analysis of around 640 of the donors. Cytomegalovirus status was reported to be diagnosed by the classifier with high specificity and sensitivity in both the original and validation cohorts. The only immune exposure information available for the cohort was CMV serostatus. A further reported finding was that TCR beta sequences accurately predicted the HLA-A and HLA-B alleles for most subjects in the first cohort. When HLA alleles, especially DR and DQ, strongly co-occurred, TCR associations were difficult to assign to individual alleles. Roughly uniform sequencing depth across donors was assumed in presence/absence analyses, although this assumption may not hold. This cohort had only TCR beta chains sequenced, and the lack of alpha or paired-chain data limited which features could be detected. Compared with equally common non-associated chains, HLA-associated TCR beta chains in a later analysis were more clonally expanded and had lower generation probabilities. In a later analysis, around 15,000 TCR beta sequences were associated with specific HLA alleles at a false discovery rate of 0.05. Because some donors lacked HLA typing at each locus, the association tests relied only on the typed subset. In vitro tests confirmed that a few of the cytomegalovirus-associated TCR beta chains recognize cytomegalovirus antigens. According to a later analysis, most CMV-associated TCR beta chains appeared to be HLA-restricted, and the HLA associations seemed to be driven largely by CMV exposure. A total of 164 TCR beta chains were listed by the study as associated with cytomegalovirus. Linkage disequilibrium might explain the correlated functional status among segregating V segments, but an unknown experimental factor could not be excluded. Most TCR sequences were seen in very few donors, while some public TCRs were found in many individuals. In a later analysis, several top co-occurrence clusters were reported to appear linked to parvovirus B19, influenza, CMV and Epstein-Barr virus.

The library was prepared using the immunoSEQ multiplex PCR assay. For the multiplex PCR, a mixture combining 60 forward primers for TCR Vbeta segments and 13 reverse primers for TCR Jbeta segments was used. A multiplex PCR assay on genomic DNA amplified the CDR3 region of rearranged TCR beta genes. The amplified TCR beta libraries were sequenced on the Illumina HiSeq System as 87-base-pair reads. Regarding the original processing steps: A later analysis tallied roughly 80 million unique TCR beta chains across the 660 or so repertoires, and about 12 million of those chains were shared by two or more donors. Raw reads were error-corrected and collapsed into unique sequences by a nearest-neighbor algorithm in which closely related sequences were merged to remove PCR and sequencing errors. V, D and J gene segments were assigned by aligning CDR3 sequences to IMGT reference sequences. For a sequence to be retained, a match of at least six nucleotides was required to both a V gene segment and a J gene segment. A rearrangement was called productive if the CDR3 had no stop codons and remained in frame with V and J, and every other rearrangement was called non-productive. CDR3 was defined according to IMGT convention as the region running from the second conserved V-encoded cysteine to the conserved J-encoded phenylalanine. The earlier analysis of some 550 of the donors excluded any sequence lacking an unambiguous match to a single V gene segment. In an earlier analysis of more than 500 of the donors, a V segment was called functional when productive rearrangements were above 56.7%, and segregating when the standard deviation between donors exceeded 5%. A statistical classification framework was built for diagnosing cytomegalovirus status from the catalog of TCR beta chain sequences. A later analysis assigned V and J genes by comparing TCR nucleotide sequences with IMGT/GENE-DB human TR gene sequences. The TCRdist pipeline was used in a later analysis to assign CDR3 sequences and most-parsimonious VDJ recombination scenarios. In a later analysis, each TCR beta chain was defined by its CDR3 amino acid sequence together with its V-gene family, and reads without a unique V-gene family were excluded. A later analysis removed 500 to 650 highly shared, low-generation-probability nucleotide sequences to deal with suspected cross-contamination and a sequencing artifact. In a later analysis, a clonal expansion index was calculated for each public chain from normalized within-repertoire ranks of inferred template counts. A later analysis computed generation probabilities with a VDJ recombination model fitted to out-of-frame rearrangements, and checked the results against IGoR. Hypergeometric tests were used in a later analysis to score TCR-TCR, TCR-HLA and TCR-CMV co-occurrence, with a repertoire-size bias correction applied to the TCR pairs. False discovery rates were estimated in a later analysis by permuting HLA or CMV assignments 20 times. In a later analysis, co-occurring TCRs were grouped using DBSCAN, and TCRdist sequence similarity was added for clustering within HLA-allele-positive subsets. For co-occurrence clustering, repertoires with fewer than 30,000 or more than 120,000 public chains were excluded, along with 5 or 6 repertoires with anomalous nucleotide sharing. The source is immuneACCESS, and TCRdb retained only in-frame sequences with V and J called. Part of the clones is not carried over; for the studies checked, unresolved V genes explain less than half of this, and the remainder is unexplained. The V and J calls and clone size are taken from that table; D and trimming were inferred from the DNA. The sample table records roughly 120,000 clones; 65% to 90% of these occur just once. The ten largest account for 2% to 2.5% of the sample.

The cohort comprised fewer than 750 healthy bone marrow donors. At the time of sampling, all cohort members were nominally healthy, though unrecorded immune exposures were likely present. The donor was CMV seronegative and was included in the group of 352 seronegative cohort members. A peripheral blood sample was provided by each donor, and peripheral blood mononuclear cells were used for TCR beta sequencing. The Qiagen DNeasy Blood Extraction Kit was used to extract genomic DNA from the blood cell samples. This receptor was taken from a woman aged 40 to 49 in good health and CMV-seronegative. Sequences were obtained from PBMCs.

The base sequence is TGTGCCAGCTCACCCCGCCGGGGAGACGAATTTGGCTACACCTTC. Translated, it gives CASSPRRGDEFGYTF. The sequence joins TRBV18 to TRBJ1-2, with the D gene call left open. Including the terminal cysteine and phenylalanine, the CDR3 comprises 15 residues. CDR3 DNA only is kept here, 45 bases in frame from base 1. Deletion took 3 bases off V and 7 bases off J, with a span of 18 bases between the germline ends. Per the germline V gene, KGHSH is the CDR1 and LQKENI is the CDR2. Beyond the CDR3, the reference TRBV18 and TRBJ1-2 genes provide the residues; the full variable domain reads: NAGVMQNPRHLVRRRGQEARLRCSPMKGHSHVYWYRQLPEEGLKFMVYLQKENIIDESGMPKERFSAEFPKEGPSILRIQQVVRGDSAAYFCASSPRRGDEFGYTFGSGTRLTVV.